This T cell receptor (beta chain) was identified during a study of T cells after somatic rescue of genetic block. This table comes from immunoSEQ multiplex PCR, and its TCRdb copy is limited to in-frame clones, with some not included. The sample carries 88,000 or so clones, 80% to 90% recorded once. The TCR was taken from a woman younger than 35. The sample taken for sequencing was peripheral blood mononuclear cells (PBMCs).

This CDR3 reads CASSLFGNEQFF. DNA of the CDR3: TGTGCCAGCAGTTTATTTGGGAATGAGCAGTTCTTC. This chain connects TRBV27 to TRBJ2-1; D gene uncertain. This CDR3 is 12 amino acids long. The germline V gene has CDR1 MNHEY and CDR2 SMNVEV (reference sequence). With 1 base removed from V and 7 bases from J, the gap between germline ends came to 5 bases.